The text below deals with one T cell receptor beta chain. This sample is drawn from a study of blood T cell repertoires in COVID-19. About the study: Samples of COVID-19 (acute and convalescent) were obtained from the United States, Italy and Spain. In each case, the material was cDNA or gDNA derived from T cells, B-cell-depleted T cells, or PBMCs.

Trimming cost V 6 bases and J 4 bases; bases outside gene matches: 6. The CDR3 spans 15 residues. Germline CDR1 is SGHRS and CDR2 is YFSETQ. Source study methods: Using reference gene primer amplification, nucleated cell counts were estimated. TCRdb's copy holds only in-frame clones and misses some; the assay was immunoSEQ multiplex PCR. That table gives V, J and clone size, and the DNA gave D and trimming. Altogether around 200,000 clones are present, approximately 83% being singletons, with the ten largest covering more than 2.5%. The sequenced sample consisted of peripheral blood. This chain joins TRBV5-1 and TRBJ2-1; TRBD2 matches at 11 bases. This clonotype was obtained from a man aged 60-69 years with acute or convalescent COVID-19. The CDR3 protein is CASTQTSGSYNEQFF. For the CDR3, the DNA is TGCGCCAGCACCCAAACTAGCGGGAGTTACAATGAGCAGTTCTTC.